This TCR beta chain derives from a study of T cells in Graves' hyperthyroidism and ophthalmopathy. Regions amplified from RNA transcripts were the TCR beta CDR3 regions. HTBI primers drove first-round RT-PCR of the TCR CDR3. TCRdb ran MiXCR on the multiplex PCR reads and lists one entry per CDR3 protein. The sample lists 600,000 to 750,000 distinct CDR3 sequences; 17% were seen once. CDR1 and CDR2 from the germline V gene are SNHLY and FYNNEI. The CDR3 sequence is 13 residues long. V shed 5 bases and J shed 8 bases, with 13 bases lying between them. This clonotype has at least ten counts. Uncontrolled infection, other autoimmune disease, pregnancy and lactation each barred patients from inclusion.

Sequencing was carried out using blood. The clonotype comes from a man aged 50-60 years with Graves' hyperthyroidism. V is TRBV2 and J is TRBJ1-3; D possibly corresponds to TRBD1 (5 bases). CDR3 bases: TGTGCCAGCAGTTGGTCCAGGGAAGACACCATATATTTT. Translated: CASSWSREDTIYF.